Many counts were recorded for the clone carrying this T cell receptor beta chain. For repertoire sequencing, the TCR beta CDR3 regions were amplified from RNA transcripts. The workflow started with a first-round RT-PCR run with HTBI primers and then moved on to a second-round multiplex PCR. One entry per CDR3 protein, called by TCRdb with MiXCR from the multiplex PCR reads. The sample consists of 600,000 to 650,000 distinct CDR3 sequences, 22% of them appearing once. The authors used Ficoll-Paque density gradient centrifugation to separate PBMCs. The input was approximately 10 ml of fresh peripheral blood. The entry originates in a study of Graves' ophthalmopathy and Graves' hyperthyroidism. Germline V gives CDR1 MNHEY, CDR2 SVGAGI. The V gene lost 0 bases and the J gene lost 0 bases, with 15 bases spanning the gap. The length of the CDR3 is 18 residues.

The sample comprised peripheral blood. This clonotype was obtained from a woman under 30 with stable Graves' hyperthyroidism. Some clones in this sample may be carry-over from other donors' samples. The chain uses TRBV6-5 and TRBJ2-4, with D perhaps being TRBD1 or TRBD2 (5 bases each). In DNA form, the CDR3 reads TGTGCCAGCAGTTACTCGACCGGGACCCCGGGAGCCAAAAACATTCAGTACTTC. The encoded protein is CASSYSTGTPGAKNIQYF.